This TCR beta chain was retrieved from a study of radiation and T cells in renal cell carcinoma. Study conclusions and caveats: In blood, top tumor clones expanded by 2 weeks, shrinking by 4.

Described time point: blood 4 weeks post-SBRT, at nephrectomy. Specified treatment: 15 Gy SBRT to primary tumor, nephrectomy 4 weeks later. Radiation-treated patients gave blood at baseline, week 2 and week 4. Sequenced by immunoSEQ multiplex PCR; TCRdb stores in-frame clones only, minus some. The sample comprises roughly 64,000 clones, 70% to 80% of which are singletons, and 6.5% to 7.5% rests with the top ten. This CDR3 comprises 14 residues. V was pared by 4 bases and J by 6 bases, with 9 bases of the junction left unmatched. Germline loops: CDR1 SGHRS, CDR2 YFSETQ. Turning to this clone: The antigen remains unidentified.

The clonotype originates from a man in his 60s with renal cell carcinoma. The chain employs TRBV5-1 and TRBJ1-1; 7 bases line up with TRBD1. Sequenced material: blood, taken from a patient whose treatment included radiotherapy and nephrectomy. The CDR3 DNA reads as TGCGCCAGCAGCGCAACAGGGGCGGTTGCTGAAGCTTTCTTT. Translated, it gives CASSATGAVAEAFF.